These T cell receptor beta chains were read from a single sample in a study of blood T cells in healthy people across ages. TCRdb analysed the 5' RACE reads with MiXCR anew, one entry per CDR3 protein. The sample shows some 1.4 million distinct CDR3 sequences, 40% to 50% of them seen only once. The sequenced sample consisted of blood. These receptors originate from a woman under 30 in good health. Each CDR3 is given with its conserved first and last residue. Each record gives: J gene, clone size, CDR3 length, D gene, V gene, CDR3 protein, CDR3 DNA. The D gene is left open where the match is weak. Size tells how often a clone was seen (once, few, many) or the class of an expanded clone, and some rows leave it out.

TRBJ2-7 | . | 17 | TRBD2 | TRBV9 | CASSVVAGGPSSYEQYF | TGTGCCAGCAGCGTAGTAGCGGGGGGCCCCAGCTCCTACGAGCAGTACTTC
TRBJ2-7 | . | 15 | . | TRBV3-1 | CASSRRFAEDYEQYF | TGTGCCAGCAGCCGGAGGTTTGCGGAAGATTACGAGCAGTACTTC
TRBJ1-2 | few | 14 | . | TRBV7-2 | CASSLGAVTYGYTF | TGTGCCAGCAGCTTAGGTGCAGTAACTTATGGCTACACCTTC
TRBJ2-1 | few | 13 | . | TRBV5-5 | CASSDRTRNEQFF | TGTGCCAGCAGCGACAGGACCCGCAATGAGCAGTTCTTC
TRBJ2-7 | . | 13 | . | TRBV28 | CASSVSGVYEQYF | TGTGCCAGCAGTGTTTCAGGGGTGTACGAGCAGTACTTC
TRBJ2-7 | . | 16 | TRBD2 | TRBV29-1 | CSVEEGLAGVYHEQYF | TGCAGCGTTGAAGAAGGATTAGCGGGAGTGTACCACGAGCAGTACTTC
TRBJ2-5 | few | 14 | . | TRBV27 | CASRPEVTPETQYF | TGTGCCAGCAGACCCGAAGTCACACCAGAGACCCAGTACTTC
TRBJ1-5 | . | 15 | TRBD1 | TRBV4-1 | CASSQGKGAKQPQHF | TGCGCCAGCAGCCAAGGGAAGGGGGCGAAGCAGCCCCAGCATTTT
TRBJ1-6 | . | 15 | . | TRBV25-1 | CASSDRTANNSPLHF | TGTGCCAGCAGTGACCGGACAGCCAATAATTCACCCCTCCACTTT
TRBJ2-7 | . | 14 | . | TRBV30 | CAWSVPRVSYEQYF | TGTGCCTGGAGTGTACCTAGAGTTTCCTACGAGCAGTACTTC
TRBJ2-3 | . | 13 | TRBD1 | TRBV18 | CASSPDRQGTQYF | TGTGCCAGCTCACCGGACCGACAGGGCACGCAGTATTTT
TRBJ2-5 | . | 13 | . | TRBV7-6 | CASSFADQETQYF | TGTGCCAGCAGCTTTGCAGATCAAGAGACCCAGTACTTC
TRBJ2-1 | . | 17 | TRBD1 | TRBV4-3 | CASSDPIGGQGRNEQFF | TGCGCCAGCAGCGACCCGATTGGGGGACAGGGTCGAAATGAGCAGTTCTTC
TRBJ2-5 | . | 13 | . | TRBV6-5 | CASSPWTKETQYF | TGTGCCAGCAGTCCGTGGACAAAGGAGACCCAGTACTTC
TRBJ1-1 | . | 15 | . | TRBV28 | CASRIRRTMNTEAFF | TGTGCCAGCAGAATTCGACGGACTATGAACACTGAAGCTTTCTTT
TRBJ2-7 | . | 13 | TRBD1 | TRBV7-2 | CASNFRTGDEQYF | TGTGCCAGCAACTTTAGGACAGGCGACGAGCAGTACTTC
TRBJ2-1 | few | 15 | . | TRBV5-1 | CASSFNTATYNEQFF | TGCGCCAGCAGCTTCAACACCGCAACCTACAATGAGCAGTTCTTC
TRBJ2-4 | . | 16 | . | TRBV11-2 | CASSPWGAISYNEQYF | TGTGCCAGCAGCCCATGGGGGGCCATCTCCTACAATGAGCAGTACTTC
TRBJ2-1 | . | 11 | . | TRBV5-1 | CASSRGIEQFF | TGCGCCAGCAGCCGGGGGATTGAGCAGTTCTTC
TRBJ1-1 | . | 14 | . | TRBV12-3/TRBV12-4 | CASSPGLTNTEAFF | TGTGCCAGCAGTCCAGGGTTGACGAACACTGAAGCTTTCTTT
TRBJ2-3 | . | 14 | TRBD2 | TRBV27 | CASSPLAGVDTQYF | TGTGCCAGCAGTCCCCTAGCGGGGGTAGATACGCAGTATTTT
TRBJ2-1 | . | 19 | TRBD2 | TRBV20-1 | CSARVMAGGLDSSYNEQFF | TGCAGTGCTAGAGTTATGGCGGGAGGGCTCGATAGCTCCTACAATGAGCAGTTCTTC
TRBJ2-7 | . | 14 | TRBD1 | TRBV5-1 | CASNQGASEDEQYF | TGCGCCAGCAACCAGGGGGCCAGCGAAGATGAGCAGTACTTC
TRBJ1-1 | . | 15 | . | TRBV28 | CASSLKRTVNTEAFF | TGTGCCAGCAGCCTCAAGCGGACAGTTAACACTGAAGCTTTCTTT
TRBJ2-1 | . | 17 | TRBD2 | TRBV2 | CASSRTGGLIEADEQFF | TGTGCCAGCTCCCGGACGGGGGGGCTTATTGAAGCGGATGAGCAGTTCTTC
TRBJ2-7 | . | 17 | TRBD1 | TRBV7-2 | CASSLVWGTESSYEQYF | TGTGCCAGCAGCTTAGTGTGGGGGACAGAGAGCTCCTACGAGCAGTACTTC
TRBJ1-1 | once | 13 | . | TRBV2 | CASSGGYGMEAFF | TGTGCCAGCAGTGGGGGATACGGGATGGAAGCTTTCTTT
TRBJ2-3 | many | 14 | . | TRBV20-1 | CSARLTPTGITQYF | TGCAGTGCTAGACTTACGCCGACTGGAATCACGCAGTATTTT
TRBJ1-1 | . | 12 | . | TRBV28 | CASSLELREAFF | TGTGCCAGCAGTTTAGAACTACGGGAAGCTTTCTTT
TRBJ1-5 | few | 15 | . | TRBV4-1 | CASSQGWGIGQPQHF | TGCGCCAGCAGCCAAGGGTGGGGGATTGGGCAGCCCCAGCATTTT
TRBJ2-3 | . | 14 | . | TRBV20-1 | CSARDNGGRDTQYF | TGCAGTGCTAGAGATAACGGGGGCCGGGATACGCAGTATTTT
TRBJ2-1 | . | 21 | TRBD2 | TRBV11-2 | CASSLGTTGPSGRPGDNEQFF | TGTGCCAGCAGCTTAGGCACAACCGGGCCTAGCGGGAGGCCAGGGGACAATGAGCAGTTCTTC
TRBJ1-1 | . | 16 | TRBD1 | TRBV6-6 | CASRPGTGAWNTEAFF | TGTGCCAGCAGACCCGGGACAGGGGCTTGGAACACTGAAGCTTTCTTT
TRBJ1-6 | few | 15 | . | TRBV4-1 | CASTLQSSYNSPLHF | TGCGCCAGCACCCTACAGAGCTCCTATAATTCACCCCTCCACTTT
TRBJ2-3 | . | 12 | . | TRBV5-5 | CASNPGGPTQYF | TGTGCCAGCAACCCCGGGGGCCCTACGCAGTATTTT
TRBJ1-5 | few | 13 | . | TRBV10-3 | CAIGTDSNQPQHF | TGTGCCATCGGGACGGATAGCAATCAGCCCCAGCATTTT
TRBJ1-2 | . | 13 | TRBD1 | TRBV28 | CASSSTSRDRYTF | TGTGCCAGCAGTTCTACGTCCCGGGACAGGTACACCTTC
TRBJ2-1 | . | 18 | TRBD2 | TRBV28 | CASSLSYLLAGGGNEQFF | TGTGCCAGCAGTCTGAGCTACCTTCTAGCGGGGGGCGGGAATGAGCAGTTCTTC
TRBJ2-7 | . | 17 | . | TRBV9 | CASSARTDANLYNEQYF | TGTGCCAGCAGCGCCCGGACGGACGCTAATCTCTACAATGAGCAGTACTTC
TRBJ2-1 | . | 18 | TRBD2 | TRBV13 | CASSLEVVAGGSYNEQFF | TGTGCCAGCAGCTTAGAGGTCGTAGCGGGTGGCTCCTACAATGAGCAGTTCTTC
TRBJ1-2 | . | 15 | . | TRBV9 | CASSVGRGFNYGYTF | TGTGCCAGCAGCGTAGGGCGGGGTTTCAACTATGGCTACACCTTC
TRBJ2-1 | . | 15 | . | TRBV6-1 | CASRTVGGQGRKQFF | TGTGCCAGCAGGACCGTGGGGGGGCAGGGAAGGAAGCAGTTCTTC
TRBJ2-1 | few | 15 | TRBD2 | TRBV14 | CASSQLGLAGVEQFF | TGTGCCAGCAGCCAACTAGGACTAGCGGGAGTCGAGCAGTTCTTC
TRBJ1-1 | few | 18 | TRBD1 | TRBV5-1 | CASSSNPGQGVVSTEAFF | TGCGCCAGCAGCTCAAACCCGGGACAGGGGGTGGTGAGCACTGAAGCTTTCTTT
TRBJ1-4 | . | 14 | TRBD1 | TRBV13 | CASSYRDRGEKLFF | TGTGCCAGCAGCTACCGGGACAGGGGTGAAAAACTGTTTTTT
TRBJ1-2 | many | 14 | TRBD1 | TRBV29-1 | CSVEDQGANYGYTF | TGCAGCGTTGAAGACCAGGGGGCGAACTATGGCTACACCTTC
TRBJ2-5 | . | 14 | . | TRBV3-1 | CASSQGPNQETQYF | TGTGCCAGCAGCCAAGGGCCTAACCAAGAGACCCAGTACTTC
TRBJ2-6 | few | 15 | . | TRBV6-5 | CASSYSGVGANVLTF | TGTGCCAGCAGTTATTCCGGGGTCGGGGCCAACGTCCTGACTTTC
TRBJ1-6 | . | 14 | . | TRBV27 | CASSSTGEGSPLHF | TGTGCCAGCAGTTCGACAGGAGAGGGTTCACCCCTCCACTTT
TRBJ2-6 | few | 18 | TRBD2 | TRBV6-5 | CASSYSSGGITGANVLTF | TGTGCCAGCAGTTACTCCAGCGGGGGCATTACTGGGGCCAACGTCCTGACTTTC
TRBJ1-4 | . | 16 | . | TRBV5-1 | CASRETGVDANEELFF | TGCGCCAGCAGGGAGACCGGGGTGGATGCTAATGAAGAACTGTTTTTT
TRBJ2-7 | few | 15 | TRBD2 | TRBV3-1 | CASSLNAGGTYEQYF | TGTGCCAGCAGCCTCAATGCGGGGGGAACCTACGAGCAGTACTTC
TRBJ2-5 | few | 16 | TRBD2 | TRBV7-2 | CASSARTSGRQETQYF | TGTGCCAGCAGCGCCCGGACTAGCGGGAGGCAAGAGACCCAGTACTTC
TRBJ2-3 | . | 16 | TRBD2 | TRBV12-3/TRBV12-4 | CASGDPASGGSDTQYF | TGTGCCAGCGGCGATCCGGCTAGCGGGGGGTCAGATACGCAGTATTTT
TRBJ1-4 | few | 14 | . | TRBV6-6 | CASTKEILVEKLFF | TGTGCCAGCACGAAGGAGATTCTCGTTGAAAAACTGTTTTTT
TRBJ2-7 | . | 14 | . | TRBV5-6 | CASSFGIELGEQYF | TGTGCCAGCAGCTTTGGAATTGAATTGGGCGAGCAGTACTTC
TRBJ2-3 | many | 14 | TRBD2 | TRBV20-1 | CSATTSGRTDTQYF | TGCAGTGCTACTACTAGCGGGAGGACAGATACGCAGTATTTT
TRBJ2-5 | . | 13 | TRBD1 | TRBV2 | CAIADRGVGEQYF | TGTGCCATCGCGGACAGGGGGGTGGGGGAGCAGTACTTC
TRBJ1-1 | . | 13 | . | TRBV7-2 | CASSFPRSTEAFF | TGTGCCAGCAGCTTCCCTAGGAGCACTGAAGCTTTCTTT
TRBJ1-5 | . | 13 | . | TRBV12-3/TRBV12-4 | CASSFRGGCDPHF | TGTGCCAGCAGTTTCCGGGGCGGGTGTGATCCGCATTTT